This entry lists 10 T cell receptor beta chains sequenced from one sample in a study of blood T cell repertoires in COVID-19 (dated by TCRdb to about 2020). Libraries came from the immunoSEQ multiplex PCR assay. Here the immuneACCESS table is served through TCRdb, limited to in-frame sequences with V and J called. Missing clones are a known gap in these copies; in checked studies unresolved V genes cover under half, and the rest lacks a known reason. The sample table holds 100,000 to 140,000 clones, of which roughly 80% were seen once. The ten largest clones take up approximately 4.1% of the sample. The sample taken for sequencing was peripheral blood. These receptors originate from a human donor in a cohort sampled during active COVID-19.

Details on this clone: Other DNA sequences in the sample encode the same CDR3. V is TRBV19 and J is TRBJ1-1, with D hard to call. The germline gives CDR1 LNHDA, CDR2 SQIVND (reference sequence). The CDR3 is 12 residues long. The V and J ends lost 9 bases and 0 bases respectively, with 8 bases between them. The CDR3 region has the DNA TGTGCCAGCCAGGCGATGAACACTGAAGCTTTCTTT. Translating gives CASQAMNTEAFF.

This clone was found once. The J gene is TRBJ2-7, the V gene TRBV18; tentatively, D is TRBD1 (6 bases). Germline V gene lookup returns CDR1 KGHSH and CDR2 LQKENI. The V end lost 3 bases, the J end lost 3 bases, and 12 bases lay between the germline ends. The CDR3 spans 14 residues. CDR3 nucleotide sequence: TGTGCCAGCTCACCCTACGGGACAAACTACGAGCAGTACTTC. It specifies CASSPYGTNYEQYF.

This clone was found once. The chain has TRBV6-1 and TRBJ2-7; D is ambiguous. This CDR3 is built from 11 residues. The V gene lost 2 bases and the J gene lost 4 bases, with 3 bases spanning the gap. Per germline, CDR1 MNHNS and CDR2 SASEGT. CDR3 in amino acids: CASSELYEQYF. The CDR3 region has the DNA TGTGCCAGCAGTGAACTGTACGAGCAGTACTTC.

The chain is built from TRBV27 and TRBJ1-2; TRBD1 is a possible D gene (6 bases). In germline, CDR1 is MNHEY, CDR2 SMNVEV (reference sequence). Trimming stripped 6 bases from V and 5 bases from J, with 10 bases between. This CDR3 region has 12 residues. The CDR3 here is CASRQGDYGYTF. CDR3 nucleotides: TGTGCCAGCAGACAGGGAGATTATGGCTACACCTTC.

The chain links TRBV19 to TRBJ2-2, with 11 bases aligning to TRBD2. The junction had 3 bases not matched to a gene; V was cut back by 8 bases and J by 1 base. The CDR3 is 15 amino acids. The germline gives CDR1 LNHDA, CDR2 SQIVND (reference sequence). DNA for the CDR3: TGTGCCAGTCAGGGACTAGCGGTGAACACCGGGGAGCTGTTTTTT. Encoded protein: CASQGLAVNTGELFF.

The chain uses TRBV30 and TRBJ2-4, with no clear D. The V end lost 3 bases, the J end lost 4 bases, and 7 bases lay between the germline ends. Germline V gives CDR1 GTSNPN, CDR2 SVGIG (reference sequence). The CDR3 loop spans 12 amino acids. In DNA, the CDR3 is TGTGCCTGGAGCTTAGAAAAAAACATTCAGTACTTC. This sequence encodes CAWSLEKNIQYF.

V gene TRBV29-1 combines with J gene TRBJ2-7, with unresolved D. CDR1 and CDR2 from the germline V gene are SQVTM and ANQGSEA. The ends were cut back, 4 bases at V and 0 bases at J, with 7 bases in the middle. CDR3 length: 12 amino acids. Here the CDR3 DNA reads TGCAGCGTTGTGGGCCACTCCTACGAGCAGTACTTC. It yields the protein CSVVGHSYEQYF.

The CDR3 DNA reads as TGTGCCAGCAGCCAGACTAGCGCAGGCGGGGAGCTGTTTTTT. Translated, it gives CASSQTSAGGELFF. The rearrangement links TRBV7-3 to TRBJ2-2; 8 positions agree with TRBD2. Germline V gene data show CDR1 as SGHTA and CDR2 as FQGTGA. Trimming at V came to 5 bases and at J to 7 bases, leaving 6 bases not matched to a gene. The CDR3 covers 14 residues. The full variable domain, with the rest looked up from reference TRBV7-3 and TRBJ2-2, is GAGVSQTPSNKVTEKGKYVELRCDPISGHTALYWYRQSLGQGPEFLIYFQGTGAADDSGLPNDRFFAVRPEGSVSTLKIQRTERGDSAVYLCASSQTSAGGELFFGEGSRLTVL.

The chain links TRBV19 to TRBJ1-1, with TRBD1 matching over 8 bases. V lost 1 base, J lost 3 bases, and 1 base stayed unmatched. Looked up from germline, CDR1 is LNHDA and CDR2 is SQIVND (reference sequence). CDR3 length: 14 amino acids. The CDR3 region is CASSIGQGHTEAFF. In nucleotides, the CDR3 is TGTGCCAGTAGTATAGGACAGGGGCACACTGAAGCTTTCTTT.

The chain links TRBV19 to TRBJ1-1; D gene uncertain. The ends were cut back, 6 bases at V and 6 bases at J, with 14 bases in the middle. The CDR3 extends over 13 amino acids. From germline, CDR1 is LNHDA and CDR2 SQIVND (reference sequence). CDR3 nucleotides: TGTGCCAGTAGAGACCTGGGCGTGGCTGAAGCTTTCTTT. Its protein is CASRDLGVAEAFF.